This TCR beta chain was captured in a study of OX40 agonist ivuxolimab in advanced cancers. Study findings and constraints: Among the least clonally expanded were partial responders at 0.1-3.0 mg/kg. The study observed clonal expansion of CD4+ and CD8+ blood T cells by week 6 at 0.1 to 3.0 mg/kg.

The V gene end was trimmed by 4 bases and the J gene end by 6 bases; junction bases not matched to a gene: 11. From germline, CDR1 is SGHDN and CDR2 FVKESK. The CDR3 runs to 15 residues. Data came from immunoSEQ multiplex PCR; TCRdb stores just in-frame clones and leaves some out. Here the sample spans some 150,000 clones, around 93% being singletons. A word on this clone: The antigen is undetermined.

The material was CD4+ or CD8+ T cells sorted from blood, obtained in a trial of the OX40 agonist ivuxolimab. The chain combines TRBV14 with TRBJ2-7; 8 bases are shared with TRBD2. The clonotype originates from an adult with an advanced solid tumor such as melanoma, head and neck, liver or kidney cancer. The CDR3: CASSRRGDLVSEQYF. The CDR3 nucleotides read TGTGCCAGCAGCCGGCGGGGGGATCTGGTGAGCGAGCAGTACTTC.